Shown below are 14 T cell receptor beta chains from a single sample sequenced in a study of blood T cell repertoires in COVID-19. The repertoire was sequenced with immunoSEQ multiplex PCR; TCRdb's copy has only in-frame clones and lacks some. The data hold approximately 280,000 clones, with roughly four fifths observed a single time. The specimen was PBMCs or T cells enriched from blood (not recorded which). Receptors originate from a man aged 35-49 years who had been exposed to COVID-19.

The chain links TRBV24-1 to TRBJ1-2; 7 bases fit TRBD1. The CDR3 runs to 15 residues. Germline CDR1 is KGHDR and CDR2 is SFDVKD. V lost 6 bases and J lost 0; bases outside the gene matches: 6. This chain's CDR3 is CATSRGDSSNYGYTF. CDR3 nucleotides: TGTGCCACCAGTCGTGGGGACAGTTCTAACTATGGCTACACCTTC.

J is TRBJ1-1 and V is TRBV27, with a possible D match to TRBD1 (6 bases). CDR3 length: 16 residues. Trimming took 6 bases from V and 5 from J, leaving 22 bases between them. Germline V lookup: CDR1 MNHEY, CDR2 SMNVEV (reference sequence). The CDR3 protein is CASSRDSPRGWTEAFF. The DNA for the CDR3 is TGTGCCAGCAGCCGCGACAGCCCCAGGGGATGGACTGAAGCTTTCTTT.

CDR3 amino acids: CASSAPGNTGELFF. CDR3 nucleotide sequence: TGCGCCAGCAGCGCCCCAGGGAACACCGGGGAGCTGTTTTTT. The chain carries TRBV10-1 and TRBJ2-2; D call uncertain. Trimming took 6 bases from V and 1 from J, leaving 9 bases between them. The CDR3 has 14 residues. The germline V gene has CDR1 WNHNN and CDR2 SYGVQD (reference sequence).

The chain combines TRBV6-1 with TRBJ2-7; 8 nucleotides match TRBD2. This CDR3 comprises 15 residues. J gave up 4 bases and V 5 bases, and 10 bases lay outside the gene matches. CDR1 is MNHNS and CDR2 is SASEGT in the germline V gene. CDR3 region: CASSPWSSGQYEQYF. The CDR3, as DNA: TGTGCCAGCAGTCCTTGGTCTAGCGGGCAGTACGAGCAGTACTTC.

The CDR3 region has the DNA TGTGCCAGCAGCCAACAGGCCAATCAGCCCCAGCATTTT. Protein sequence: CASSQQANQPQHF. The V call is TRBV6-5, the J call TRBJ1-5, with D perhaps matching TRBD1 (5 bases). From germline, CDR1 is MNHEY and CDR2 SVGAGI. CDR3 length: 13 residues. V was clipped by 6 bases and J by 3 bases, with 9 bases between them.

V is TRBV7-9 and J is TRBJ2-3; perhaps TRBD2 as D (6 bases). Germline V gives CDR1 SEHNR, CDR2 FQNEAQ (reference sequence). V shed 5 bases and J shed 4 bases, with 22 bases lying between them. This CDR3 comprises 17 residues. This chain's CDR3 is CASSTTRDSQTPDTQYF. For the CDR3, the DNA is TGTGCCAGCAGCACAACCCGGGACTCGCAAACCCCAGATACGCAGTATTTT.

The CDR3 region is CASSRARGAEAFF. The CDR3 bases are TGTGCCAGCAGTAGGGCTCGGGGGGCTGAAGCTTTCTTT. V and J are TRBV6-5 and TRBJ1-1, with D perhaps TRBD1 (5 bases). Trimming shortened V by 5 bases and J by 6 bases, and 13 bases separated the two germline ends. The CDR3 covers 13 residues. The germline V gene has CDR1 MNHEY and CDR2 SVGAGI.

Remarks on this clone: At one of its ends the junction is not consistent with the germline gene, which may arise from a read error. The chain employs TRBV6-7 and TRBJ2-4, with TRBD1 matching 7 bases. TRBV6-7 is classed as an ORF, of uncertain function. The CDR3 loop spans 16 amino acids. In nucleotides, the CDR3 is TGTGCCAGCAGATCCGGGACAGACCTAGCCAAAAACGTTCAGTACTTC. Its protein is CASRSGTDLAKNVQYF.

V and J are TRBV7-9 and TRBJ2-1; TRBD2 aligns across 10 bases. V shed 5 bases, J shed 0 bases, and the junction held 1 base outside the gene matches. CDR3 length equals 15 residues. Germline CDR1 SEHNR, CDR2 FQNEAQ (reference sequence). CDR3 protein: CASSASGSSYNEQFF. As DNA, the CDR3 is TGTGCCAGCAGCGCTAGCGGGAGCTCCTACAATGAGCAGTTCTTC.

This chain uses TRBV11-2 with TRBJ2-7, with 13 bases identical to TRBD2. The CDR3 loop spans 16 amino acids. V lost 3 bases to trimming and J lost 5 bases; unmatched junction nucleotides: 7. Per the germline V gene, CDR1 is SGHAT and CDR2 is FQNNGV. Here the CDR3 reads CASSFLLAGGLDEQYF. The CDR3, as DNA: TGTGCCAGCAGCTTCCTACTAGCGGGAGGGTTGGACGAGCAGTACTTC.

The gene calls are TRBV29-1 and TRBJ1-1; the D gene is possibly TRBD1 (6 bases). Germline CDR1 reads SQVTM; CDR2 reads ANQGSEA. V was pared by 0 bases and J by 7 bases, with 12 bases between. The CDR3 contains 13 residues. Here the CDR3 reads CSVEDRRGREAFF. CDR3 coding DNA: TGCAGCGTTGAAGATCGCAGGGGTCGTGAAGCTTTCTTT. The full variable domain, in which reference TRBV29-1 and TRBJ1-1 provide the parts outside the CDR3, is SAVISQKPSRDICQRGTSLTIQCQVDSQVTMMFWYRQQPGQSLTLIATANQGSEATYESGFVIDKFPISRPNLTFSTLTVSNMSPEDSSIYLCSVEDRRGREAFFGQGTRLTVV.

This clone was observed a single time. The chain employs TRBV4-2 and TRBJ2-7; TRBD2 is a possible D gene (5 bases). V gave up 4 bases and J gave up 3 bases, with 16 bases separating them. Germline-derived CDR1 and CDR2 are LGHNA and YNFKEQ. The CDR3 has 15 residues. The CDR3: CASSLSRDRNYEQYF. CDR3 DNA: TGTGCCAGCAGCCTTTCCCGGGATAGGAACTACGAGCAGTACTTC.

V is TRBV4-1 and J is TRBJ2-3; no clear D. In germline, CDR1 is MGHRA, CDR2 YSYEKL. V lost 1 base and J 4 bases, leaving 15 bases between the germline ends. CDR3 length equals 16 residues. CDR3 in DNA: TGCGCCAGCAGCCAAGGTCCCATGGGTGGAGCAGATACGCAGTATTTT. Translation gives CASSQGPMGGADTQYF.

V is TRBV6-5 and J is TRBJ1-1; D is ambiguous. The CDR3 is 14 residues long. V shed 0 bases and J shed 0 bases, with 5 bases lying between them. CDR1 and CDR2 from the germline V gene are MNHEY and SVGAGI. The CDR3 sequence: CASSYSPLNTEAFF. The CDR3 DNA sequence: TGTGCCAGCAGTTACTCCCCCTTGAACACTGAAGCTTTCTTT.